This TCR beta chain was obtained from a study of blood T cell repertoires in COVID-19. On the study more broadly: Spain, Italy and the United States supplied samples that represented acute and convalescent COVID-19. T cells, B-cell-depleted T cells, or PBMCs provided the cDNA or gDNA that served as material.

The table came from immunoSEQ multiplex PCR; TCRdb's copy has only in-frame clones and leaves some out. In the table there are around 200,000 clones, 88% of which are singletons. This clonotype was sampled from a man younger than 30 with active or convalescent COVID-19. Sequenced sample: peripheral blood.

The CDR3 DNA is TGTGCCAGCAGCCCGAGCGGGAGTGGGCCCTACAATGAGCAGTTCTTC. Residues: CASSPSGSGPYNEQFF. The chain combines TRBV7-2 with TRBJ2-1, with TRBD2 matching 8 bases. The CDR3 has 16 amino acids. After removal of 5 bases from V and 2 bases from J, the junction contained 8 bases not matched to a gene. The germline V gene encodes CDR1 SGHTA and CDR2 FQGNSA.